This paragraph covers one T cell receptor beta chain sequence. Its antigen is currently not known. No per-base quality is available; no much larger clone lies one base away. To prepare the library, 5' RACE was applied. Sequencing relied on an Illumina HiSeq 2000. Template switching added a universal primer binding site, and the final cDNA carried a unique molecular identifier that allowed TCR cDNA molecules to be counted accurately. Specific primers in the conserved constant-segment region were used to synthesize first-strand cDNA for the TCR alpha and beta chains. Each cDNA library was double barcoded, with a SMART-Mk sample barcode plus Illumina barcodes, to control for contamination. Two successive PCR steps introduced TruSeq adapter sequences along with Illumina sample barcodes. The Illumina HiSeq platform was used with custom primers to sequence TCR alpha and beta cDNA libraries. Concerning the study's data processing: Unique molecular identifiers were extracted from raw reads with MiGEC, and CDR3 positions were determined with MiXCR. Recombination models were inferred per individual with the repgenHMM and IGoR tools using an EM algorithm. Shared clonotype analysis was performed with the tcR package in R, normalizing sharing by the product of cloneset sizes. To study raw recombination free of thymic and clonal selection effects, out-of-frame nonproductive sequences were analyzed. In-frame beta chains were kept once TCRdb had trimmed the public reads at Q25 with fastp and called clones with MiXCR. Rows matching on CDR3 protein sequence are summarized as one entry with the most common DNA and genes. The V and J calls shown here were made by TCRdb, not taken from the authors' results. The sample table records about 550,000 distinct CDR3 sequences; 20% to 25% of these occur just once. The ten most abundant clones make up approximately 0.52% of the sample.

The sample originates from a study of identical twins (dated by TCRdb to the mid-2010s). For the study in its entirety: To test whether fetal clonotypes persist, the study used deep sequencing on TCR alpha and beta repertoires from monozygotic twins, unrelated adults of various ages, and cord blood. To rule out contamination, replicate twin experiments were performed at different times with different library preparation protocols. The research as a whole found: Compared with coincidental sharing between unrelated individuals, out-of-frame TCR alpha sequences shared between twins had an excess of sequences with low generation probability. Fewer insertions were carried by abundant cord blood beta clonotypes; a weaker similar trend was observed in young adult naive repertoires, while no such trend was observed in memory repertoires. Zero-insertion analyses could be partly confounded by invariant T cells such as MAIT and iNKT, though diverse VJ usage argued against such confounding for most clonotypes. In monozygotic twins, recombination models systematically underestimated out-of-frame TCR alpha sharing, but the models matched the sharing seen between unrelated individuals. A weaker excess of twin sharing was found in beta out-of-frame sequences because the signal-to-noise ratio was lowered by fewer shared sequences. Because the same donors could not be followed over many years, the conclusions relied on cross-sectional statistical analysis.

The CDR3 has 12 amino acids, counting the end cysteine and phenylalanine. Just CDR3 DNA is preserved here, 36 bases in frame from base 1. From the germline V gene (reference sequence), CDR1 is DFQATT and CDR2 is SNEGSKA. V lost 3 bases and J lost 4 bases; the stretch between them is 6 bases long. Only healthy Caucasian donors were included. The twin cohort consisted of three pairs of female monozygotic twins, all aged roughly 18 to 29 years. CD4+ and CD8+ T cell populations were isolated with positive isolation kits from Invitrogen. This same sample was also taken into another study, of yellow fever vaccine responses in identical twins. The second study's authors report: The authors reported that the T cell response to vaccination in identical twins appeared partly convergent and partly personalized. The study precisely tracked vaccine-responding T cell clones in identical twins.

The sequence joins TRBV20-1 to TRBJ2-2; TRBD1 is possibly the D segment (5 matching bases). The receptor's source is a young woman in good health. Sequencing was performed on CD4+ T cells sorted from blood. Here the CDR3 is given as CSARDITGELFF. At the DNA level, the sequence is TGCAGTGCTAGGGACATCACCGGGGAGCTGTTTTTT.